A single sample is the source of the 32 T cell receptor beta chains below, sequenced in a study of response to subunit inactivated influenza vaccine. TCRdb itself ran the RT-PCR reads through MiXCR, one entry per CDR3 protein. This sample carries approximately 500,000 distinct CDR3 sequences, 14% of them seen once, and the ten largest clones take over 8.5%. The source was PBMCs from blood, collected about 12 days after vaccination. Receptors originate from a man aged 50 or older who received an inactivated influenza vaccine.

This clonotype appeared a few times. CDR3 sequence: CASSWMGTGGDYGYTF. CDR3 nucleotides: TGTGCCAGCAGCTGGATGGGGACAGGGGGTGACTATGGCTACACCTTC. This chain links TRBV5-5 with TRBJ1-2, with TRBD1 matching 11 bases. The V gene's germline CDR1 is SGHKS and CDR2 YYEKEE (reference sequence). J gave up 3 bases and V 3 bases, and 7 bases lay outside the gene matches. This CDR3 comprises 16 residues.

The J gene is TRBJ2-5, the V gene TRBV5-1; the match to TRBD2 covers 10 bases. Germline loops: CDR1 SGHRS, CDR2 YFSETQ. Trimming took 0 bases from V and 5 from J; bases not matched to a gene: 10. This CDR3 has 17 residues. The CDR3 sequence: CASSLGLAGVRSETQYF. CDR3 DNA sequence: TGCGCCAGCAGCTTGGGGCTAGCGGGAGTTAGATCGGAGACCCAGTACTTC.

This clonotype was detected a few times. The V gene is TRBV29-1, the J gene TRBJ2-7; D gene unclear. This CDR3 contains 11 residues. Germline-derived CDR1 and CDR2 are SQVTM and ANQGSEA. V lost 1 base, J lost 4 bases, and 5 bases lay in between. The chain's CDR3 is CSVEVAYEQYF. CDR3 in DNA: TGCAGCGTTGAAGTCGCGTACGAGCAGTACTTC.

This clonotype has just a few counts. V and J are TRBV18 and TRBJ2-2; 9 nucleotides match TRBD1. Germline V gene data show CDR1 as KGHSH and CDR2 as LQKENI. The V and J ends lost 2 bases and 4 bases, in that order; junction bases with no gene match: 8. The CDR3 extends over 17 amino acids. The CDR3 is CASSPIGTGSSTGELFF. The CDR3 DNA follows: TGTGCCAGCTCACCAATAGGGACAGGGTCGTCCACCGGGGAGCTGTTTTTT.

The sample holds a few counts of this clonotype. The CDR3 DNA reads TGTGCCAGCAGGGGGGGGCCGAGGGATGAGCAGTTCTTC. It codes for CASRGGPRDEQFF. This sequence joins TRBV27 and TRBJ2-1, with D possibly being TRBD2 (7 bases). Germline V gene lookup returns CDR1 MNHEY and CDR2 SMNVEV (reference sequence). V was clipped by 6 bases and J by 8 bases, with 14 bases between them. CDR3 length: 13 amino acids.

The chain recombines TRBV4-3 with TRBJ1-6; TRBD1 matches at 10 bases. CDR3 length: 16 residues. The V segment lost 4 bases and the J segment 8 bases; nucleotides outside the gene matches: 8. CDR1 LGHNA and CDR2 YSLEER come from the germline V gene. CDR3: CASSRGSGTGDSPLHF. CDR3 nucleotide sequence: TGCGCCAGCAGCCGAGGGAGCGGGACAGGGGATTCACCCCTCCACTTT.

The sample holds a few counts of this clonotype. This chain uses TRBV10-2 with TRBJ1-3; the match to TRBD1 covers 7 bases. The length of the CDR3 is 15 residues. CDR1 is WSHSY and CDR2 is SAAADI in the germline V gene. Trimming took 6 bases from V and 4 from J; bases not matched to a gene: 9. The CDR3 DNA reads TGCGCCAGCAGGCCCCCAGGGGGGGAAGGAAACACCATATATTTT. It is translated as CASRPPGGEGNTIYF.

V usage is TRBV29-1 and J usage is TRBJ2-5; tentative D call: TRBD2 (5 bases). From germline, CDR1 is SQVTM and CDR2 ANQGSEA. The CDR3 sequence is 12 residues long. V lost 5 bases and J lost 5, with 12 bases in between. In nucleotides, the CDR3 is TGCAGCGTTAGGGCTAGCAGCGAGACCCAGTACTTC. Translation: CSVRASSETQYF.

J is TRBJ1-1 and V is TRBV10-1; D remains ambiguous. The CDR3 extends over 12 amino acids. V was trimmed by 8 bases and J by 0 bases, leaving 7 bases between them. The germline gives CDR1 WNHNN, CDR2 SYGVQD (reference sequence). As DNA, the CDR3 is TGCGCCAGCGCGAATATGAACACTGAAGCTTTCTTT. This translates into CASANMNTEAFF.

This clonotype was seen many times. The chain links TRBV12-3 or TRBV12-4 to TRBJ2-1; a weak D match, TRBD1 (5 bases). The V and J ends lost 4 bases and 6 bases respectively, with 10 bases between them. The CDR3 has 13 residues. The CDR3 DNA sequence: TGTGCCAGCAGTTCAGGGTTAGGCAATGAGCAGTTCTTC. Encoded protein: CASSSGLGNEQFF.

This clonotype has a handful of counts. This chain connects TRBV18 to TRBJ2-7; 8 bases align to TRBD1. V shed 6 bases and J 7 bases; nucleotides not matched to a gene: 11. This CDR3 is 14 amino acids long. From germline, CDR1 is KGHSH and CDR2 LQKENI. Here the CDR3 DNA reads TGTGCCAGCTCTCCCGGGACAGGACATTCGGAGCAGTACTTC. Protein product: CASSPGTGHSEQYF.

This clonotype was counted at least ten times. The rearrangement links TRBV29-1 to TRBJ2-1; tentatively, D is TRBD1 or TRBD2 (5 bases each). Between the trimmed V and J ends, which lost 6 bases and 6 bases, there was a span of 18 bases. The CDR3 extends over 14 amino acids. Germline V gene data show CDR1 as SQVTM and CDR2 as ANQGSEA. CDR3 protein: CSVAGAEGSNEQFF. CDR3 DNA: TGCAGCGTAGCCGGGGCCGAAGGGTCCAATGAGCAGTTCTTC.

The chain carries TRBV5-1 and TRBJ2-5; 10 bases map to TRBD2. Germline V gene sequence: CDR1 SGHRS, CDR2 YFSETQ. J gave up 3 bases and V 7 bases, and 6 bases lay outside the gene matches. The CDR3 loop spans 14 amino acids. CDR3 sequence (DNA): TGCGCCAGCGGCATTACTAGCGGGGAAGAGACCCAGTACTTC. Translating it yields CASGITSGEETQYF.

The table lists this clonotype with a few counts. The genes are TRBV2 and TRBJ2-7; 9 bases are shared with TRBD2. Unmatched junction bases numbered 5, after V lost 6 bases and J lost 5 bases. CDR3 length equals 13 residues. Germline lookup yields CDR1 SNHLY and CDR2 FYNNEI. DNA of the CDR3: TGTGCCAGCAGGGGTAGCGGGAGAAACGAGCAGTACTTC. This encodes CASRGSGRNEQYF.

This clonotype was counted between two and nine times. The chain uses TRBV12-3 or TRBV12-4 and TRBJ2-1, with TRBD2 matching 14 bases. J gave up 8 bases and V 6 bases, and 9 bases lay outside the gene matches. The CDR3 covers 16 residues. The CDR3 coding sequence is TGTGCCAGCAGCTCGAGACTAGCGGGAGGGTGGGATGAGCAGTTCTTC. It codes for CASSSRLAGGWDEQFF.

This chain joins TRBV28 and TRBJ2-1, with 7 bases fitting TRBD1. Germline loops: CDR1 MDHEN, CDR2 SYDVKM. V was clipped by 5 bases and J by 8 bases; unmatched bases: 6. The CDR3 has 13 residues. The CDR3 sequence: CASSHQTGHEQFF. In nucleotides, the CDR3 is TGTGCCAGCAGTCACCAGACAGGGCATGAGCAGTTCTTC. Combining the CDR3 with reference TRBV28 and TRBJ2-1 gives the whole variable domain DVKVTQSSRYLVKRTGEKVFLECVQDMDHENMFWYRQDPGLGLRLIYFSYDVKMKEKGDIPEGYSVSREKKERFSLILESASTNQTSMYLCASSHQTGHEQFFGPGTRLTVL.

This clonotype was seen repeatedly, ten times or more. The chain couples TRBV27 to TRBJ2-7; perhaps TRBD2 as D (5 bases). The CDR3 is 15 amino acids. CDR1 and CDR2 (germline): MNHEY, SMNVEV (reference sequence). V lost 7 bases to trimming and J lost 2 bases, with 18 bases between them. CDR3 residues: CASTPIYAGTYEQYF. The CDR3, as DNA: TGTGCCAGCACCCCGATCTACGCGGGCACCTACGAGCAGTACTTC.

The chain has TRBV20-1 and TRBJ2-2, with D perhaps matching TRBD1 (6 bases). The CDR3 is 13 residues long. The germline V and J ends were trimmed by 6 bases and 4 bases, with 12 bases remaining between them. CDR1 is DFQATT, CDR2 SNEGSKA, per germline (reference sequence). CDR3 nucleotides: TGCAGTGCACATGGGGGCCTCACCGGGGAGCTGTTTTTT. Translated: CSAHGGLTGELFF.

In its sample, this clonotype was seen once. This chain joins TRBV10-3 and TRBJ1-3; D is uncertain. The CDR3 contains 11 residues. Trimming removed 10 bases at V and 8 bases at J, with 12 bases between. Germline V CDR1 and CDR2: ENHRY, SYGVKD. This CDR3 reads CASASGYTIYF. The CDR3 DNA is TGTGCCAGCGCTTCCGGATACACCATATATTTT.

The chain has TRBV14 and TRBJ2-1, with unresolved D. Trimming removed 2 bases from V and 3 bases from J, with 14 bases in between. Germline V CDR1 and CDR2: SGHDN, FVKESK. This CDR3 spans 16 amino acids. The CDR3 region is CASSQHGVLIYNEQFF. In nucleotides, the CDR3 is TGTGCCAGCAGCCAACATGGGGTTTTAATCTACAATGAGCAGTTCTTC.

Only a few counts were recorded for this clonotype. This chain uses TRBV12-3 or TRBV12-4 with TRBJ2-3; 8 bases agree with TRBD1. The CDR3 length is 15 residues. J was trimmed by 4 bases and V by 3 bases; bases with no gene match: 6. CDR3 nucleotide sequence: TGTGCCAGCAGTTTTCAGGGGGCGCCCGCAGATACGCAGTATTTT. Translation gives CASSFQGAPADTQYF.

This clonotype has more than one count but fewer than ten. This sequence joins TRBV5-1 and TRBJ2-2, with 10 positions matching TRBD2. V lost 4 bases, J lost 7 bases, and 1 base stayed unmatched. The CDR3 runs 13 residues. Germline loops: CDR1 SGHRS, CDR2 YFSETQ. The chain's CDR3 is CASSTSGVGELFF. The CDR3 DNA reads TGCGCCAGCAGCACTAGCGGGGTCGGGGAGCTGTTTTTT.

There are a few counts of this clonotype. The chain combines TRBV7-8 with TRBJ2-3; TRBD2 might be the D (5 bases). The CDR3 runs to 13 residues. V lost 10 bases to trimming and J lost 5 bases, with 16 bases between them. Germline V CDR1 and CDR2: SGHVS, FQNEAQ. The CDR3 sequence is CATWRREGDTQYF. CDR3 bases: TGTGCCACCTGGCGGAGAGAGGGAGATACGCAGTATTTT.

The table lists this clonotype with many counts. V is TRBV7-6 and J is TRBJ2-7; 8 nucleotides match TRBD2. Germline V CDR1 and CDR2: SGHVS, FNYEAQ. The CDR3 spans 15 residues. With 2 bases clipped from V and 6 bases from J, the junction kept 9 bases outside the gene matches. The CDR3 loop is CASSLYREGVGEQYF. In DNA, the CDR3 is TGTGCCAGCAGCTTATATCGGGAGGGTGTAGGCGAGCAGTACTTC.

The CDR3 sequence: CASSSRTSGNNEQFF. CDR3 DNA sequence: TGTGCCAGCAGCTCTCGGACTAGCGGGAACAATGAGCAGTTCTTC. V is TRBV7-9 and J is TRBJ2-1; TRBD2 agrees at 12 bases. The CDR3 loop spans 15 amino acids. Trimming at V came to 4 bases and at J to 5 bases, leaving 3 bases not matched to a gene. Germline loops: CDR1 SEHNR, CDR2 FQNEAQ (reference sequence).

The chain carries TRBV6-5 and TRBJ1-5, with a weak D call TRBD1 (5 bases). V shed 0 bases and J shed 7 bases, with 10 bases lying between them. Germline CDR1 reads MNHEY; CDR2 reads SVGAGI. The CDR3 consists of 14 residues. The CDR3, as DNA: TGTGCCAGCAGTTACTCGAGGCAGGGCCAGCCCCAGCATTTT. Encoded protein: CASSYSRQGQPQHF.

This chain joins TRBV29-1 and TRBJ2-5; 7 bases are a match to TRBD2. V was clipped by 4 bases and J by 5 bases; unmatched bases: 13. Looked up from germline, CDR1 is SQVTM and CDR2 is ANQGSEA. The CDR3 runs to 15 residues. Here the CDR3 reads CSVVELGGDSETQYF. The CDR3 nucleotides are TGCAGCGTTGTGGAGTTGGGAGGGGATTCGGAGACCCAGTACTTC.

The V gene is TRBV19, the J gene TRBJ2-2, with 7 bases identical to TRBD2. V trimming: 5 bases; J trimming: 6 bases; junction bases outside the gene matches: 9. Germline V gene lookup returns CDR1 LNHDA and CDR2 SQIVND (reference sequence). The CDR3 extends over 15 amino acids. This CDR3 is CASSVSGIYAGELFF. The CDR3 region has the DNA TGTGCCAGTAGTGTAAGCGGGATTTACGCCGGGGAGCTGTTTTTT.

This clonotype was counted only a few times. The CDR3 DNA sequence: TGTGCCAGCAGTGTTAGCGGGAGGGGGGCCTACAATGAGCAGTTCTTC. As protein: CASSVSGRGAYNEQFF. This sequence joins TRBV6-1 and TRBJ2-1; 11 positions match TRBD2. Germline V gene sequence: CDR1 MNHNS, CDR2 SASEGT. Unmatched junction bases numbered 4, after V lost 4 bases and J lost 2 bases. This CDR3 is 16 amino acids long.

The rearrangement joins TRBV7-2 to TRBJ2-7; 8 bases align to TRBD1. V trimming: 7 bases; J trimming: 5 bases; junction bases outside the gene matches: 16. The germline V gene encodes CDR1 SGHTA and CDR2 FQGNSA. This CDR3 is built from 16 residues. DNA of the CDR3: TGTGCCAGCACCAGACAAGTGTCCCAGGGGGCCAACGAGCAGTACTTC. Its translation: CASTRQVSQGANEQYF.

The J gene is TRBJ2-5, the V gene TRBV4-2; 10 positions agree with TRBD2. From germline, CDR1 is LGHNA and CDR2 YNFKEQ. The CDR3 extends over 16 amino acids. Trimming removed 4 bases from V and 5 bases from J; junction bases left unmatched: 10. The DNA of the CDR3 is TGTGCCAGCAGCCGACGACCCGGGACTAGCGACGAGACCCAGTACTTC. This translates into CASSRRPGTSDETQYF.

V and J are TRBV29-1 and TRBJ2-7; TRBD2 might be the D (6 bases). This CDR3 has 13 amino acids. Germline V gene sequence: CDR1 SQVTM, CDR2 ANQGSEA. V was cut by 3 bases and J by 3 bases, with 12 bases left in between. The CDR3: CSVEEGRGYEQYF. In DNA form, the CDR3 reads TGCAGCGTTGAGGAGGGTCGGGGCTACGAGCAGTACTTC.